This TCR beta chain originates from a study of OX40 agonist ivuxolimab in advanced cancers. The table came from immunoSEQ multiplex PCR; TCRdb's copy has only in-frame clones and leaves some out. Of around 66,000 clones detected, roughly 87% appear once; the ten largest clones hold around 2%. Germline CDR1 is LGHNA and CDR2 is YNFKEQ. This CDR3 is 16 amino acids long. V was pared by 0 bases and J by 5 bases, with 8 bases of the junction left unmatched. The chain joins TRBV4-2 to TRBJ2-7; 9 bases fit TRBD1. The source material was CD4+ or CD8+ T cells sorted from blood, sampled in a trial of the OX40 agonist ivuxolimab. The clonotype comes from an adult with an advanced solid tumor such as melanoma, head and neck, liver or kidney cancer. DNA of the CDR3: TGTGCCAGCAGCCAAGATTTGGGGACAGGGCCCCACGAGCAGTACTTC. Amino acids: CASSQDLGTGPHEQYF.